The 3 T cell receptor beta chains presented below share a single source sample, sequenced in a study of blood T cells in healthy people across ages. The second PCR ran about 6 to 12 cycles with a sample-barcoded 5' primer and J-beta primers. MiXCR, applied by TCRdb to the 5' RACE reads, yields one record per CDR3 protein. This sample carries 1.2 million to 1.5 million distinct CDR3 sequences, approximately 59% of them seen once, and the ten largest clones take over 6.5%. Sequenced: blood. These receptors all come from a man aged 18-30 years in good health.

The chain is built from TRBV20-1 and TRBJ2-1, with D possibly TRBD2 on 6 matching bases. The CDR3 consists of 15 residues. V shed 5 bases and J shed 6 bases, with 20 bases lying between them. Germline V gene data show CDR1 as DFQATT and CDR2 as SNEGSKA (reference sequence). The DNA of the CDR3 is TGCAGTGCTTCTTCCCGGGACTCCTCTCGCAATGAGCAGTTCTTC. As protein: CSASSRDSSRNEQFF.

This rearrangement joins TRBV6-5 to TRBJ2-3; 12 bases line up with TRBD2. The CDR3 has 16 amino acids. Losses at the gene ends were 5 bases for V and 5 bases for J; bases not matched to a gene: 8. Per germline, CDR1 MNHEY and CDR2 SVGAGI. The CDR3 sequence is CASSPTSGSFVDTQYF. The CDR3 region has the DNA TGTGCCAGCAGTCCGACTAGCGGGAGTTTTGTAGATACGCAGTATTTT.

This chain links TRBV4-3 with TRBJ2-3, with a weak D call TRBD1 (5 bases). The V and J ends lost 2 bases and 2 bases respectively, with 8 bases between them. The CDR3 sequence is 14 residues long. Per the germline V gene, CDR1 is LGHNA and CDR2 is YSLEER. This CDR3 is CASSQTGPTDTQYF. CDR3 coding DNA: TGCGCCAGCAGCCAAACAGGCCCCACAGATACGCAGTATTTT.